A selection of T cell receptor beta chains follows, all from one sample in a study of molecular identifiers for immune sequencing clone quantification. TCRdb passed the PCR reads through MiXCR, listing each CDR3 protein once. The profile shows about half a million distinct CDR3 sequences, about 25% of them singletons. Material for sequencing was naive CD8+ T cells from blood, with Jurkat cell RNA spiked in. The origin of the receptors is a human donor in good health. Some libraries in this study had Jurkat cell RNA spiked in. CDR3s include the opening cysteine and the closing phenylalanine or tryptophan. A D gene is named only where the DNA matches it firmly. For some rows the clone size is stated as once, few or many, or as a class when expanded; others skip it.

J: TRBJ2-2
V: TRBV7-9
size: .
D: .
DNA: TGTGCCAGCAGCTTAGGGAGTGGACAGTCGAACACCGGGGAGCTGTTTTTT
CDR3: CASSLGSGQSNTGELFF

J: TRBJ2-7
V: TRBV6-1
size: .
D: TRBD2
DNA: TGTGCCAGCAGTGAAGTTGATTGGCGGGCTCGGGGAGGGTACGAGCAGTACTTC
CDR3: CASSEVDWRARGGYEQYF

J: TRBJ2-7
V: TRBV7-2
size: few
D: TRBD1
DNA: TGTACCAGCAGCTTAGGGACAGGGTCCGAGCAGTACTTC
CDR3: CTSSLGTGSEQYF

J: TRBJ2-1
V: TRBV6-5
size: .
D: TRBD2
DNA: TGTGCCAGCAGTCCGCCGGGGGGAGAGCAGTTCTTC
CDR3: CASSPPGGEQFF

J: TRBJ2-1
V: TRBV4-2
size: many
D: .
DNA: TGTGCCAGCATGGGGGGATACAATGAGCAGTTCTTC
CDR3: CASMGGYNEQFF

J: TRBJ2-5
V: TRBV5-5
size: few
D: .
DNA: TGTGCCAGCTCCGACCCGCCGGGAGAGACCCAGTACTTC
CDR3: CASSDPPGETQYF

J: TRBJ2-3
V: TRBV6-2/TRBV6-3
size: many
D: TRBD2
DNA: TGTGCCAGCACCACCGGACTAGCGGCTAGCACAGATACGCAGTATTTT
CDR3: CASTTGLAASTDTQYF

J: TRBJ2-4
V: TRBV4-3
size: .
D: TRBD1
DNA: TGCGCCAGCAGCCAAGATAGGACAGGGCGGTGGGAAGTGGCCAAAAACATTCAGTACTTC
CDR3: CASSQDRTGRWEVAKNIQYF

J: TRBJ2-7
V: TRBV28
size: .
D: .
DNA: TGTGCCAGCAGCGTAAGGCTAGGCTCCTACGAGCAGTACTTC
CDR3: CASSVRLGSYEQYF

J: TRBJ2-7
V: TRBV7-9
size: .
D: .
DNA: TGTGCCAGCAGCTTAGAGTCGATTGCCCGGACCGAAACCTACGAGCAGTACTTC
CDR3: CASSLESIARTETYEQYF

J: TRBJ2-3
V: TRBV4-3
size: many
D: .
DNA: TGCGCCAGCAGCCAAGATGATGCGATAAGCACAGATACGCAGTATTTT
CDR3: CASSQDDAISTDTQYF

J: TRBJ1-1
V: TRBV3-1
size: .
D: .
DNA: TGTGCCAGCAGCCAAGTGCCGGGGATGAACACTGTAGCTTTCTTT
CDR3: CASSQVPGMNTVAFF

J: TRBJ1-5
V: TRBV30
size: few
D: .
DNA: TGTGCCTGGAACACGGGTTCAGGCAATCAGCCCCAGCATTTT
CDR3: CAWNTGSGNQPQHF

J: TRBJ2-3
V: TRBV7-9
size: few
D: .
DNA: TGTGCCAGCAGCCCAAGGGACCTGGGCACAGATACGCAGTATTTT
CDR3: CASSPRDLGTDTQYF

J: TRBJ1-3
V: TRBV4-3
size: many
D: .
DNA: TGCGCCAGCAGCCAAGATACCCGGGCTTTTGGAAACACCATATATTTT
CDR3: CASSQDTRAFGNTIYF

J: TRBJ2-7
V: TRBV20-1
size: few
D: TRBD2
DNA: TGCAGTGCTCCGTGGACTAGCGGGACCTACGAGCAGTACTTC
CDR3: CSAPWTSGTYEQYF

J: TRBJ1-6
V: TRBV21-1
size: .
D: .
DNA: TGTGCCAGCAGCATTAAGACAGAAAACAAAAATTCACCCCTCCACTTT
CDR3: CASSIKTENKNSPLHF

J: TRBJ2-2
V: TRBV10-3
size: few
D: .
DNA: TGTGCCATCAGTGATCCCAGCAGTGGGGCCGGGGAGCTGTTTTTT
CDR3: CAISDPSSGAGELFF

J: TRBJ2-1
V: TRBV29-1
size: .
D: TRBD2
DNA: TGCAGCGTTGCCGGGAGGATCTCGAATGAGCAGTTCTTC
CDR3: CSVAGRISNEQFF

J: TRBJ1-4
V: TRBV4-3
size: many
D: TRBD1
DNA: TGCGCCAGCAGCCATACGGGACAGTCTAATGAAAAACTGTTTTTT
CDR3: CASSHTGQSNEKLFF

J: TRBJ2-7
V: TRBV27
size: .
D: .
DNA: TGTGCCCGCAGAGATTCCTACGAGCAGTACTTC
CDR3: CARRDSYEQYF

J: TRBJ1-1
V: TRBV28
size: few
D: .
DNA: TGTGCCAGCAGTTTGTACACCGCTAACACTGAAGCTTTCTTT
CDR3: CASSLYTANTEAFF

J: TRBJ2-7
V: TRBV3-1
size: .
D: TRBD2
DNA: TGTGCCAGCAGCCGAAAACGGGAGGGGGTTACCTACGAGCAGTACTTC
CDR3: CASSRKREGVTYEQYF

J: TRBJ1-4
V: TRBV2
size: many
D: .
DNA: TGTGCCGGAGAAACAGCAACTAATGAAAAACTGTTTTTT
CDR3: CAGETATNEKLFF

J: TRBJ2-7
V: TRBV9
size: few
D: TRBD1
DNA: TGTGCCAGCAGCGCGAGATCAGCAGGGGGTGACTCCTACGAGCAGTACTTC
CDR3: CASSARSAGGDSYEQYF

J: TRBJ1-4
V: TRBV19
size: .
D: .
DNA: TGTGCCAGTAGTCCCTCGGCAGGTGGCGAAAAACTGTTTTTT
CDR3: CASSPSAGGEKLFF

J: TRBJ2-7
V: TRBV6-1
size: .
D: TRBD1
DNA: TGTGCCAGCAGTGAAGGACAGGGTGGGGGTTACGAGCAGTACTTC
CDR3: CASSEGQGGGYEQYF

J: TRBJ1-5
V: TRBV19
size: .
D: TRBD1
DNA: TGTGCCAGTAGTGTACAGGGGCCATATAGCAATCAGCCCCAGCATTTT
CDR3: CASSVQGPYSNQPQHF

J: TRBJ2-2
V: TRBV9
size: once
D: TRBD2
DNA: TGTGCCAGCAGCGGGGGAGGGTACACCGGGGAGCTGTTTTTT
CDR3: CASSGGGYTGELFF

J: TRBJ2-3
V: TRBV9
size: .
D: .
DNA: TGTGCCAGCAGCAACGGTCGTGACCTCTACACAGATACGCAGTATTTT
CDR3: CASSNGRDLYTDTQYF

J: TRBJ2-5
V: TRBV27
size: .
D: TRBD2
DNA: TGTGCCAGCACTCCCGGTTCCCTAGCGGGGCCACAAGAGACCCAGTACTTC
CDR3: CASTPGSLAGPQETQYF

J: TRBJ1-5
V: TRBV20-1
size: .
D: TRBD1
DNA: TGCAGTGCTAGAGATGGTCCGGGACAGGAGAATCAGCCCCAGCATTTT
CDR3: CSARDGPGQENQPQHF

J: TRBJ2-7
V: TRBV5-5
size: few
D: .
DNA: TGTGCCAGCAGCTTGGTCGGCGCCTCGCCGTACGAGCAGTACTTC
CDR3: CASSLVGASPYEQYF

J: TRBJ2-7
V: TRBV29-1
size: .
D: .
DNA: TGCAGCGCAACCGGACAGAACTCCTACGAGCAGTACTTC
CDR3: CSATGQNSYEQYF

J: TRBJ2-2
V: TRBV4-1
size: .
D: .
DNA: TGCGCCAGCAGCCAAGATCCTCCGGGGGGCCCGTACACCGGGGAGCTGTTTTTT
CDR3: CASSQDPPGGPYTGELFF

J: TRBJ2-2
V: TRBV9
size: .
D: .
DNA: TGTGCCAGCAGCGTCCCCCGGGCCGGGGAGCTGTTTTTT
CDR3: CASSVPRAGELFF

J: TRBJ2-2
V: TRBV5-5
size: few
D: .
DNA: TGTGCCAGCAGCTTGCTCATTATGGGCAGGGGGGACACCGGGGAGCTGTTTTTT
CDR3: CASSLLIMGRGDTGELFF

J: TRBJ2-1
V: TRBV12-3/TRBV12-4
size: .
D: TRBD1
DNA: TGTGCCAGCAGCCAGGGGGCCCCAAGCCACAATGAGCAGTTCTTC
CDR3: CASSQGAPSHNEQFF

J: TRBJ1-5
V: TRBV12-3/TRBV12-4
size: many
D: .
DNA: TGTGCCAGCAGTTCCGATACGGGTTTGAATCAGCCCCAGCATTTT
CDR3: CASSSDTGLNQPQHF

J: TRBJ2-1
V: TRBV29-1
size: many
D: TRBD2
DNA: TGCAGTCCCTGGGGACTAGCGGGAATCTCCTACAATGAGCAGTTCTTC
CDR3: CSPWGLAGISYNEQFF

J: TRBJ2-3
V: TRBV6-2/TRBV6-3
size: once
D: .
DNA: TGTGCCAGCAGTTATCTCGAGGGAAGGGACCATAGCACAGATACGCAGTATTTT
CDR3: CASSYLEGRDHSTDTQYF

J: TRBJ1-3
V: TRBV20-1
size: many
D: TRBD1
DNA: TGCAGTGCCCCCGGGACAGGGCCTAGCGGAAACACCATATATTTT
CDR3: CSAPGTGPSGNTIYF

J: TRBJ2-7
V: TRBV7-2
size: many
D: .
DNA: TGTGCCAGCAGCTTAGAGGAGGACCACGAGCAGTACTTC
CDR3: CASSLEEDHEQYF

J: TRBJ1-1
V: TRBV7-6
size: many
D: TRBD1
DNA: TGTGCCAGCAGCTTGACCACAGGGGGGCTGACTGAAGCTTTCTTT
CDR3: CASSLTTGGLTEAFF

J: TRBJ1-5
V: TRBV19
size: .
D: .
DNA: TGTGCCAGTAGTATGTGGTTAGGTGGTGAACAGCCCCAGCATTTT
CDR3: CASSMWLGGEQPQHF

J: TRBJ2-7
V: TRBV5-1
size: many
D: TRBD2
DNA: TGCGCCAGCAGCTCTGAACCTAGCGGGATCTACGAGCAGTACTTC
CDR3: CASSSEPSGIYEQYF

J: TRBJ2-7
V: TRBV6-2/TRBV6-3
size: .
D: .
DNA: TGTGCCTGCTCGGCCGAGGTCTCCTACGAGCAGTACTTC
CDR3: CACSAEVSYEQYF

J: TRBJ2-2
V: TRBV4-1
size: .
D: TRBD1
DNA: TGCGCCAGCAGCAAACCCGGGACAGGGTTAGGCGGGGAGCTGTTTTTT
CDR3: CASSKPGTGLGGELFF